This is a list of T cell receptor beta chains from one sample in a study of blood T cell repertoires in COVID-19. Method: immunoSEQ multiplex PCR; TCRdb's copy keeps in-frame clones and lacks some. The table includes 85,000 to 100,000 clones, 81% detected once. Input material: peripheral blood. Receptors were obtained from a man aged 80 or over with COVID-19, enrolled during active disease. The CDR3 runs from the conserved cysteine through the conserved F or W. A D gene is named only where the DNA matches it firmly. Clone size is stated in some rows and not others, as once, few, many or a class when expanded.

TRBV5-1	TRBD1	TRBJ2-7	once	TGCGCCAGCAGCTCCTCACCGGGACAGGGCTACGAGCAGTACTTC	CASSSSPGQGYEQYF
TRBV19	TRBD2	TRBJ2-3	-	TGTGCCAGTAGTATAGGGCAGCGGGGGCAGGGTACGCAGTATTTT	CASSIGQRGQGTQYF
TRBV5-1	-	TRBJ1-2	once	TGCGCCAGCACCGTCTATGGCTACACCTTC	CASTVYGYTF
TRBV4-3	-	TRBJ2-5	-	TGCGCCAGCAGCCAAGAGTTCCAGGCAGTTGGGGAGACCCAGTACTTC	CASSQEFQAVGETQYF
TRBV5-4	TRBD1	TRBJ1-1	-	TGTGCCAGCAGCCCGCAGACAGGGGTGAACACTGAAGCTTTCTTT	CASSPQTGVNTEAFF
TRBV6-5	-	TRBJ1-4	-	TGTGCCAGCACTAACAACCTAGTGGGGGGTGAAAAACTGTTTTTT	CASTNNLVGGEKLFF
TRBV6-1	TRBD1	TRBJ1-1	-	TGTGCCAGCAGTGAAGCGGGACAGGGCTGGACTGAAGCTTTCTTT	CASSEAGQGWTEAFF
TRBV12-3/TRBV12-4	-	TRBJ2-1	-	TGTGCCAGCAGCACCTACAATGAGCAGTTCTTC	CASSTYNEQFF
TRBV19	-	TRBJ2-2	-	TGTGCCAGTAGTCTTCCGGGACACTCTCTGATCGGGGAGCTGTTTTTT	CASSLPGHSLIGELFF
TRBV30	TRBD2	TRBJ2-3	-	TGTGCCTGGAGTGTAGGGACTAGTACCACAGATACGCAGTATTTT	CAWSVGTSTTDTQYF
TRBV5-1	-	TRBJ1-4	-	TGCGCCAGCAGCCCGAGCTCAAATGAAAAACTGTTTTTT	CASSPSSNEKLFF
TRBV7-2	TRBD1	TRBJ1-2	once	TGTGCCAGCAGCTTAGCTTTCTTCTCCGGGACAGGGGGGATGGACTATGGCTACACCTTC	CASSLAFFSGTGGMDYGYTF
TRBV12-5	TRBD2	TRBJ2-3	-	TGTGCTAGTGGTAAGGGACTAGCGGGGGCAGATACGCAGTATTTT	CASGKGLAGADTQYF
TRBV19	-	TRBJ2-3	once	TGTGCCAGTAGTATCGGGGGGCAGGATACGCAGTATTTT	CASSIGGQDTQYF
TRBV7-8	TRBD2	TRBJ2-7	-	TGTGCCAGCAGCAAAACGGGGGGGCGTTCTTACGAGCAGTACTTC	CASSKTGGRSYEQYF
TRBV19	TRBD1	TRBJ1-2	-	TGTGCCAGTAGTAAAAGGGACAGCCATGGCTACACCTTC	CASSKRDSHGYTF
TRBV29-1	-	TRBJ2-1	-	TGCAGCGTTGCGAAGCGGAGTAGCTCCTACAATGAGCAGTTCTTC	CSVAKRSSSYNEQFF
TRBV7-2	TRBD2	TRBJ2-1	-	TGTGCCAGCAGCAACGATTACCCGGGACTAGCGGGTGTCAATGAGCAGTTCTTC	CASSNDYPGLAGVNEQFF
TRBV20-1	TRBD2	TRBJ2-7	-	TGCAGTGCTAGTGTGGACCCAGCGGGGGGGTACTACGAGCAGTACTTC	CSASVDPAGGYYEQYF
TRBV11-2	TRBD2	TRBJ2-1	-	TGTGCCAGCAGCTTAGTGGGACTAGCAGGCTACAATGAGCAGTTCTTC	CASSLVGLAGYNEQFF
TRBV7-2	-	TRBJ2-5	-	TGTGCCAGCAGCCAGAGGGCAGGGGGGGAGACCCAGTACTTC	CASSQRAGGETQYF
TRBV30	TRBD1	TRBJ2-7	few	TGTGCCTGGAGTAGAGGGGGCGGCTACGAGCAGTACTTC	CAWSRGGGYEQYF
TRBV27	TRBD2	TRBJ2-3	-	TGTGCCAGCAGTTCCAACTACTTAGCGGGAGGGCAAACAGATACGCAGTATTTT	CASSSNYLAGGQTDTQYF
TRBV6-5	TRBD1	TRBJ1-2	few	TGTGCCAGCAGGGCGGGACAGGGGAACTATGGCTACACCTTC	CASRAGQGNYGYTF
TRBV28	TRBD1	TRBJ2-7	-	TGTGCCGGAGAGGACAGGGGGCAATCCTACGAGCAGTACTTC	CAGEDRGQSYEQYF
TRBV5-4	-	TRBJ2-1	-	TGTGCCAGCAGCACGGGTCAGGGCAATGAGCAGTTCTTC	CASSTGQGNEQFF
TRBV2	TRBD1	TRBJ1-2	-	TGTGCCAGCAGTGATCGGGACAGGAACTATGGCTACACCTTC	CASSDRDRNYGYTF
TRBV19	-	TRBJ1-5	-	TGTGCCAGTAGAGAACACGGGGATCAGCCCCAGCATTTT	CASREHGDQPQHF
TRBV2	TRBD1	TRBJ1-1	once	TGTGCCAGCAGTCGGGACAGGGGGCGGTTAGCTGAAGCTTTCTTT	CASSRDRGRLAEAFF
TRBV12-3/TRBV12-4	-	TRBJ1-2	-	TGTGCCAGCAGTTTAGGGCAGAGGTATGGCTACACCTTC	CASSLGQRYGYTF
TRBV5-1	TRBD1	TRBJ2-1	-	TGCGCCAGCAGCTTGAAGGGGGCATCGGGAGAGCAGTTCTTC	CASSLKGASGEQFF
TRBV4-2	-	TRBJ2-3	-	TGTGCCAGCAGCCAAGGCCAGGGATCTATTCTGGATCAGTATTTT	CASSQGQGSILDQYF
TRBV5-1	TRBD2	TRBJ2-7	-	TGCGCCAGCAGCAGGGAAGCGGGACCCACCTACGAGCAGTACTTC	CASSREAGPTYEQYF
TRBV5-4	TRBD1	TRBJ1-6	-	TGTGCCAGCAGCCTCGACAGGGCCTCTAATTCACCCCTCCACTTT	CASSLDRASNSPLHF
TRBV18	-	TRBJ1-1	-	TGTGCCAGCTCACCACTACACAGGGCGGACACTGAAGCTTTCTTT	CASSPLHRADTEAFF
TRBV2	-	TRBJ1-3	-	TGTGCCAGCAGTGAAACGGACATATACTCTGGAAACACCATATATTTT	CASSETDIYSGNTIYF
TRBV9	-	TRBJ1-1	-	TGTGCCAGCAGCGTAGATGAGGGCTACACTGAAGCTTTCTTT	CASSVDEGYTEAFF
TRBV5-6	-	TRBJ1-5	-	TGTGCCAGCAGCTTATTGAGGAGCAATCAGCCCCAGCATTTT	CASSLLRSNQPQHF
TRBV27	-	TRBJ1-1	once	TGTGCCAGCAGACCCGGACAGTACACTGAAGCTTTCTTT	CASRPGQYTEAFF
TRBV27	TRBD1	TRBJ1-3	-	TGTGCCAGCAGTATAACCAGACCTTCGGGACAGGGCTCTGGAAACACCATATATTTT	CASSITRPSGQGSGNTIYF
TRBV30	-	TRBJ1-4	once	TGTGCCTGGAGTGTAGGGACATTAATAACTAATGAAAAACTGTTTTTT	CAWSVGTLITNEKLFF
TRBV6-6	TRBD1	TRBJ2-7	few	TGTGCCAGCAGCTACGGGACCGGGACAGGGGCCTACGAGCAGTACTTC	CASSYGTGTGAYEQYF
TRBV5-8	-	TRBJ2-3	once	TGTGCCAGCAGCTTGGTTCTGAGCACAGATACGCAGTATTTT	CASSLVLSTDTQYF
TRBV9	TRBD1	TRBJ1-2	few	TGTGCCAGCAGCGTTCGACAGGGCTATGGCTACACCTTC	CASSVRQGYGYTF